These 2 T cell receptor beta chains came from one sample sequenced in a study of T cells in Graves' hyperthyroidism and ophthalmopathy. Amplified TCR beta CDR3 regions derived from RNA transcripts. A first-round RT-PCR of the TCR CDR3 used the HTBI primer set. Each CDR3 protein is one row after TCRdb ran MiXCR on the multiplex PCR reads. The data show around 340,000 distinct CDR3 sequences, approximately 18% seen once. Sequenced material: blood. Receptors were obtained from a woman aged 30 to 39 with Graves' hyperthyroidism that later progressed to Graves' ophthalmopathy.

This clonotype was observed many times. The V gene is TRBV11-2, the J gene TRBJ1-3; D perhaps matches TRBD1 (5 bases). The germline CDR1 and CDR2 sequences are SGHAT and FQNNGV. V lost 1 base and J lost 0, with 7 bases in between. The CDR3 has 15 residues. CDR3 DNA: TGTGCCAGCAGCTTAGGACAGCTCTCTGGAAACACCATATATTTT. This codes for CASSLGQLSGNTIYF.

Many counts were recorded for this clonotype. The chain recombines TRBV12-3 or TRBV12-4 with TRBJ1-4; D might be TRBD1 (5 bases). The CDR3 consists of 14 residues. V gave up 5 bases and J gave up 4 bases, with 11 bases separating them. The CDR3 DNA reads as TGTGCCAGCAGTCTTCAGGGCAATAATGAAAAACTGTTTTTT. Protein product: CASSLQGNNEKLFF.